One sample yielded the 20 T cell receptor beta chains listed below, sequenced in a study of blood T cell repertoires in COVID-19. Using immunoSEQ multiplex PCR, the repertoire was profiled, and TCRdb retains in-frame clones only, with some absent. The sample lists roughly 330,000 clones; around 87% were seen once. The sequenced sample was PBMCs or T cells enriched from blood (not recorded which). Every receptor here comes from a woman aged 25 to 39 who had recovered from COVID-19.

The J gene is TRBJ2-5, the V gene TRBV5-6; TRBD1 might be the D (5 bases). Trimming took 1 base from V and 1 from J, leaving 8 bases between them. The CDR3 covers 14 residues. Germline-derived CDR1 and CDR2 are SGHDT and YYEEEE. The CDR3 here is CASSLTGFQETQYF. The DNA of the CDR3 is TGTGCCAGCAGCTTGACAGGTTTCCAAGAGACCCAGTACTTC.

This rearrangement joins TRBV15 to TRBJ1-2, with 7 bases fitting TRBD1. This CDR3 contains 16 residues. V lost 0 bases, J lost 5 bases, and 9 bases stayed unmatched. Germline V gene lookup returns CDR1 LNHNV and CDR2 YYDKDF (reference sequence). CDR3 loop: CATSRDPGGGWYGYTF. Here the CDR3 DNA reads TGTGCCACCAGCAGAGATCCGGGAGGGGGCTGGTATGGCTACACCTTC.

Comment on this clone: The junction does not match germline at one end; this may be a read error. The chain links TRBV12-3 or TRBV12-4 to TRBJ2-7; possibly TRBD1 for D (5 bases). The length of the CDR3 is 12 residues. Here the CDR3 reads CVSSPGPYEQYF. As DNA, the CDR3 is TGTGTCAGCAGTCCAGGGCCCTACGAGCAGTACTTC.

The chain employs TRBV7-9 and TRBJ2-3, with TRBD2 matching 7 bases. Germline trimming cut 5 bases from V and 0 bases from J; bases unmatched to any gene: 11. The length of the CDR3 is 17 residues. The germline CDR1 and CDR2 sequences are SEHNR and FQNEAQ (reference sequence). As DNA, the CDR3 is TGTGCCAGCAGCCGGACTAGGTTAACTACTAGCACAGATACGCAGTATTTT. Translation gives CASSRTRLTTSTDTQYF.

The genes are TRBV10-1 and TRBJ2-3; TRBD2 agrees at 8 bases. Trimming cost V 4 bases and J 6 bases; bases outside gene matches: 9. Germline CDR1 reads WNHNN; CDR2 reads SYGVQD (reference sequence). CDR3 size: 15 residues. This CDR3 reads CASSASRGVGDTQYF. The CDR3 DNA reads TGCGCCAGCAGTGCGTCGCGGGGGGTCGGGGATACGCAGTATTTT.

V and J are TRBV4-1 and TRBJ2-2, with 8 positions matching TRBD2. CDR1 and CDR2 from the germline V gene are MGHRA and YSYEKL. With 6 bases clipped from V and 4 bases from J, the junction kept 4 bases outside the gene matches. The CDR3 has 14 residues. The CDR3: CASRGLEGTGELFF. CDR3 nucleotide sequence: TGCGCCAGCAGGGGACTAGAGGGCACCGGGGAGCTGTTTTTT.

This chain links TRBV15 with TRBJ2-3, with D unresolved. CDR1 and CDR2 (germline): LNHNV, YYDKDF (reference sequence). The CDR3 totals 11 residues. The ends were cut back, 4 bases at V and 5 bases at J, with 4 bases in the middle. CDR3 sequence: CATSKLDTQYF. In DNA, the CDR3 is TGTGCCACCAGCAAGCTAGATACGCAGTATTTT.

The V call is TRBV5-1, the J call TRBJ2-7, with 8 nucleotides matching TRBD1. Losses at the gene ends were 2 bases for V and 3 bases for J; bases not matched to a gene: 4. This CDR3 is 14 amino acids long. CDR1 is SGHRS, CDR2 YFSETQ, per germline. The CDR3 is CASSFADRDYEQYF. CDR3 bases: TGCGCCAGCAGCTTCGCGGACAGGGACTACGAGCAGTACTTC.

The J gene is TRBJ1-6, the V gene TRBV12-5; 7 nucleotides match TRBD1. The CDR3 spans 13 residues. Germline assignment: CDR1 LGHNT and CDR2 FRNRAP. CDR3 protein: CAFEGGVGSPLHF. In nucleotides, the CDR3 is TGTGCCTTTGAAGGGGGCGTCGGTTCACCCCTCCACTTT.

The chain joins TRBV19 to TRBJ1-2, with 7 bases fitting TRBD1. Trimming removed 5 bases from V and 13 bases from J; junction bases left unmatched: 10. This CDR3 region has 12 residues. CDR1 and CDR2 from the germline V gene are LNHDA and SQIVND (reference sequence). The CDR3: CASSFGTAGPTF. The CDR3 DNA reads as TGTGCCAGTAGTTTCGGGACAGCCGGCCCCACCTTC.

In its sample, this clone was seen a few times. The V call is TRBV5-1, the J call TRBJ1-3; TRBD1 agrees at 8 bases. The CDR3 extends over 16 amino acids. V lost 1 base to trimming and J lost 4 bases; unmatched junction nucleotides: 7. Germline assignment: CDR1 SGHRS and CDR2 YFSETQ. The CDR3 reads CASSLLGQGMGNTIYF. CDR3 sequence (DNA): TGCGCCAGCAGCTTGTTAGGACAGGGAATGGGAAACACCATATATTTT.

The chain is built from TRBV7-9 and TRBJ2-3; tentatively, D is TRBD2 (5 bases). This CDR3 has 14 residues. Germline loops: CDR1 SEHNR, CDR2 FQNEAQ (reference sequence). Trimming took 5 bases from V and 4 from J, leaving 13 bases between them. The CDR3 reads CASSRPRGADTQYF. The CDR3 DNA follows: TGTGCCAGCAGCCGACCCCGGGGTGCAGATACGCAGTATTTT.

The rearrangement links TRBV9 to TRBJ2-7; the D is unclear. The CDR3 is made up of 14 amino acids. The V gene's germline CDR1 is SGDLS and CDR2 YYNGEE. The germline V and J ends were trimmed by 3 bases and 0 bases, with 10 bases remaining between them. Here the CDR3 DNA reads TGTGCCAGCAGCGCTGCGGTTAGCTCCTACGAGCAGTACTTC. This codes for CASSAAVSSYEQYF.

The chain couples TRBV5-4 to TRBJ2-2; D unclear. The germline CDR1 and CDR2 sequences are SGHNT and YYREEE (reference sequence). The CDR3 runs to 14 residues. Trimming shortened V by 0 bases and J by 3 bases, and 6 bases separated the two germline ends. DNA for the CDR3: TGTGCCAGCAGCTTGGTTCAGGACACCGGGGAGCTGTTTTTT. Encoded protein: CASSLVQDTGELFF. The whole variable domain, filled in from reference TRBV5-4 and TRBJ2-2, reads ETGVTQSPTHLIKTRGQQVTLRCSSQSGHNTVSWYQQALGQGPQFIFQYYREEENGRGNFPPRFSGLQFPNYSSELNVNALELDDSALYLCASSLVQDTGELFFGEGSRLTVL.

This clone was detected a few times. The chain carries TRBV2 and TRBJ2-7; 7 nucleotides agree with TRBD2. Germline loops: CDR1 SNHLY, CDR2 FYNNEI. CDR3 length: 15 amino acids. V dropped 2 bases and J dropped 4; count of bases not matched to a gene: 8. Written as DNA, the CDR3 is TGTGCCAGCAGTGAATGGTCTAGCGGTACTTACGAGCAGTACTTC. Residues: CASSEWSSGTYEQYF.

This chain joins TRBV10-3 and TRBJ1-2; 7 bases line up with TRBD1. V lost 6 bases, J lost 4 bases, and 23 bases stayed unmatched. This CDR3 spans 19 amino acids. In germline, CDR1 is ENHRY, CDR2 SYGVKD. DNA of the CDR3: TGTGCCATCAGCTCCAGGTCCTCCACCTCACCGACAGGGTCCTATGGCTACACCTTC. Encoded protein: CAISSRSSTSPTGSYGYTF.

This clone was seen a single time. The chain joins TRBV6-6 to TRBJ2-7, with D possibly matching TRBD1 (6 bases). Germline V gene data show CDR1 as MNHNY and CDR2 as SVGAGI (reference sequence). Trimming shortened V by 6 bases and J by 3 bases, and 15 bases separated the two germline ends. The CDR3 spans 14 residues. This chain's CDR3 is CASSLQGFNYEQYF. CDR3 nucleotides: TGTGCCAGCAGCTTACAGGGCTTTAACTACGAGCAGTACTTC.

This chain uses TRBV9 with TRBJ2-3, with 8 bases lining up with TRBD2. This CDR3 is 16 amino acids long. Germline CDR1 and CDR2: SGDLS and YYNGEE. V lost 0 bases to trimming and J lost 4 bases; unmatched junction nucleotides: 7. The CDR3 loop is CASSVVAGSPPDTQYF. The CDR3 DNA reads TGTGCCAGCAGCGTAGTAGCGGGGTCGCCCCCAGATACGCAGTATTTT. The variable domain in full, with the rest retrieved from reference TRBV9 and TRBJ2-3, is DSGVTQTPKHLITATGQRVTLRCSPRSGDLSVYWYQQSLDQGLQFLIQYYNGEERAKGNILERFSAQQFPDLHSELNLSSLELGDSALYFCASSVVAGSPPDTQYFGPGTRLTVL.

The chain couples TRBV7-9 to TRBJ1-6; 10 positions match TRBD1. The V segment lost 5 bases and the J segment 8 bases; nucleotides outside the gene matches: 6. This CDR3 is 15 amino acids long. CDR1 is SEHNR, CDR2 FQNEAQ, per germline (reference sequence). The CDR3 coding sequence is TGTGCCAGCAGCGCCCAGACAGGGGGCCATTCACCCCTCCACTTT. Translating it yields CASSAQTGGHSPLHF.

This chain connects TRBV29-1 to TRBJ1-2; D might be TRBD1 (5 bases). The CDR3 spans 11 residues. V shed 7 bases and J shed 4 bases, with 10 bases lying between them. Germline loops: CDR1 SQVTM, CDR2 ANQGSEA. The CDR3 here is CSALDSYGYTF. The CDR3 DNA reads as TGCAGCGCTCTAGACAGCTATGGCTACACCTTC.